The 23 T cell receptor beta chains below all came from one sample that was sequenced in a study of shared clonotypes between healthy human individuals. Sequencing was performed with immunoSEQ multiplex PCR; in TCRdb, only in-frame clones are kept and a portion is missing. Among about 1 million clones listed, around 82% were seen once. The sequencing sample was made of memory CD4+ T cells from PBMCs. Subset meaning: CD45RA-negative fraction. All receptors derive from a man younger than 35 in good health. Some clones in this sample may be carry-over from other donors' samples.

The V and J genes are TRBV5-6 and TRBJ2-3; no clear D. The CDR3 loop spans 14 amino acids. V lost 1 base to trimming and J lost 4 bases, with 10 bases between them. CDR1 and CDR2 from the germline V gene are SGHDT and YYEEEE. DNA for the CDR3: TGTGCCAGCAGCTTGTTAGGAGAGGCAGATACGCAGTATTTT. Translated, it gives CASSLLGEADTQYF.

The rearrangement uses TRBV2 and TRBJ2-5; tentatively, D is TRBD2 (5 bases). CDR1 SNHLY and CDR2 FYNNEI come from the germline V gene. Trimming pared 5 bases from V and 4 bases from J, leaving 17 bases between. This CDR3 spans 15 amino acids. The CDR3 DNA is TGTGCCAGCAGTCCCTCCGGGAACCGGGGAGAGACCCAGTACTTC. Translated: CASSPSGNRGETQYF. The variable domain in full, completed from reference TRBV2 and TRBJ2-5, reads EPEVTQTPSHQVTQMGQEVILRCVPISNHLYFYWYRQILGQKVEFLVSFYNNEISEKSEIFDDQFSVERPDGSNFTLKIRSTKLEDSAMYFCASSPSGNRGETQYFGPGTRLLVL.

The chain joins TRBV9 to TRBJ2-7; D is ambiguous. Trimming removed 0 bases at V and 0 bases at J, with 10 bases between. Germline values: CDR1 SGDLS, CDR2 YYNGEE. This CDR3 comprises 15 residues. CDR3 DNA sequence: TGTGCCAGCAGCGTAGCAGTAGGAAGCTCCTACGAGCAGTACTTC. It encodes CASSVAVGSSYEQYF.

This clone was counted between two and nine times. Different DNA sequences within this sample yield the same CDR3. V is TRBV5-1 and J is TRBJ1-3; D call uncertain. CDR1 and CDR2 (germline): SGHRS, YFSETQ. V shed 0 bases and J shed 0 bases, with 7 bases lying between them. CDR3 size: 15 residues. The CDR3 loop is CASSLGSPSGNTIYF. The CDR3 bases are TGCGCCAGCAGCTTGGGCTCCCCCTCTGGAAACACCATATATTTT.

This rearrangement joins TRBV11-2 to TRBJ1-3; D unresolved. In germline, CDR1 is SGHAT, CDR2 FQNNGV. Trimming took off 3 bases at V and 9 bases at J, with 15 bases between the two ends. The CDR3 totals 14 residues. The CDR3 sequence is CASSFQRVLGTIYF. Written as DNA, the CDR3 is TGTGCCAGCAGCTTTCAGAGGGTCCTAGGCACCATATATTTT.

This rearrangement joins TRBV11-2 to TRBJ2-3; 7 bases fit TRBD2. Trimming took 4 bases from V and 0 from J; bases not matched to a gene: 10. Looked up from germline, CDR1 is SGHAT and CDR2 is FQNNGV. This CDR3 is built from 17 residues. The DNA for the CDR3 is TGTGCCAGCAGCTCAACTCTCCGGACTAGGAGCACAGATACGCAGTATTTT. Protein product: CASSSTLRTRSTDTQYF.

V and J are TRBV30 and TRBJ2-7; the match to TRBD2 covers 7 bases. The CDR3 runs to 16 residues. CDR1 is GTSNPN, CDR2 SVGIG, per germline (reference sequence). V lost 3 bases to trimming and J lost 0 bases; unmatched junction nucleotides: 11. CDR3 bases: TGTGCCTGGAGCCGGGACTATTTTTCGAGCTCCTACGAGCAGTACTTC. Its protein is CAWSRDYFSSSYEQYF. Full variable domain (rest looked up from reference TRBV30 and TRBJ2-7): SQTIHQWPATLVQPVGSPLSLECTVEGTSNPNLYWYRQAAGRGLQLLFYSVGIGQISSEVPQNLSASRPQDRQFILSSKKLLLSDSGFYLCAWSRDYFSSSYEQYFGPGTRLTVT.

This chain uses TRBV7-9 with TRBJ2-5, with 9 nucleotides matching TRBD2. Germline CDR1 and CDR2: SEHNR and FQNEAQ (reference sequence). CDR3 size: 15 residues. Trimming cost V 5 bases and J 4 bases; bases outside gene matches: 8. CDR3 loop: CASSRAGGQGETQYF. For the CDR3, the DNA is TGTGCCAGCAGCCGTGCGGGAGGGCAGGGAGAGACCCAGTACTTC.

The J gene is TRBJ2-5, the V gene TRBV28; D is perhaps TRBD1 or TRBD2 (6 bases each). Trimming cost V 8 bases and J 1 base, with 11 bases left between them. CDR1 and CDR2 (germline): MDHEN, SYDVKM. The CDR3 runs 13 residues. CDR3 nucleotide sequence: TGTGCCAGCCTAGGGGGGTCCCAAGAGACCCAGTACTTC. Its translation: CASLGGSQETQYF.

This chain uses TRBV14 with TRBJ1-1, with 8 bases identical to TRBD1. The trim removed 1 base at V and 3 bases at J, leaving 4 bases unmatched. This CDR3 region has 15 residues. Germline CDR1 is SGHDN and CDR2 is FVKESK. Written as DNA, the CDR3 is TGTGCCAGCAGCCAAGTTTTGACAGGGGACACTGAAGCTTTCTTT. As protein: CASSQVLTGDTEAFF.

This clone occurred once. V and J are TRBV7-8 and TRBJ2-2, with 7 bases matching TRBD1. The CDR3 contains 14 residues. Germline V gene data show CDR1 as SGHVS and CDR2 as FQNEAQ. Trimming cost V 5 bases and J 6 bases; bases outside gene matches: 6. CDR3 residues: CASSRTGVPGELFF. The CDR3 bases are TGTGCCAGCAGCCGCACAGGGGTCCCCGGGGAGCTGTTTTTT.

The chain has TRBV5-6 and TRBJ2-7; 7 bases are shared with TRBD2. The germline V gene has CDR1 SGHDT and CDR2 YYEEEE. V shed 0 bases, J shed 3 bases, and the junction held 15 bases outside the gene matches. This CDR3 contains 18 residues. The CDR3 bases are TGTGCCAGCAGCTTGGGGGTGGTTTGGCTAGCGGACCGCTACGAGCAGTACTTC. This encodes CASSLGVVWLADRYEQYF.

This clone occurred a few times. Other DNA sequences of this sample code for an identical CDR3. This chain connects TRBV7-3 to TRBJ2-3; no reliable D call. This CDR3 region has 14 residues. Germline V lookup: CDR1 SGHTA, CDR2 FQGTGA. V was shortened by 2 bases and J by 0 bases, with 6 bases between the two germline ends. In nucleotides, the CDR3 is TGTGCCAGCAGCTTAGACGGAAGCACAGATACGCAGTATTTT. It specifies CASSLDGSTDTQYF.

In this sample, this clone turned up once. This chain connects TRBV9 to TRBJ1-3; no firm D call. Trimming shortened V by 0 bases and J by 0 bases, and 13 bases separated the two germline ends. Germline V gene data show CDR1 as SGDLS and CDR2 as YYNGEE. The CDR3 has 17 residues. CDR3 DNA: TGTGCCAGCAGCGTAGGGTTGAACTTCCGCTCTGGAAACACCATATATTTT. It yields the protein CASSVGLNFRSGNTIYF.

This clone came up many times. V and J are TRBV19 and TRBJ1-4; perhaps TRBD1 as D (6 bases). CDR1 and CDR2 (germline): LNHDA, SQIVND (reference sequence). The CDR3 spans 14 residues. The ends were cut back, 3 bases at V and 6 bases at J, with 11 bases in the middle. The CDR3 DNA reads as TGTGCCAGTAGTATGACGGCAGGGGATGAAAAACTGTTTTTT. Translation: CASSMTAGDEKLFF.

The CDR3 nucleotides read TGTGCCAGCACTTACGAGCAGTACTTC. Translation: CASTYEQYF. The gene calls are TRBV6-4 and TRBJ2-7, with D hard to call. This CDR3 has 9 amino acids. The ends were cut back, 7 bases at V and 4 bases at J, with 2 bases in the middle. Per germline, CDR1 MRHNA and CDR2 SNTAGT.

The gene calls are TRBV4-3 and TRBJ1-3; D not resolved. Trimming took off 1 base at V and 2 bases at J, with 12 bases between the two ends. The germline V gene has CDR1 LGHNA and CDR2 YSLEER. This CDR3 has 16 residues. CDR3 amino acids: CASSQVASRTGNTIYF. The CDR3 coding sequence is TGCGCCAGCAGCCAAGTGGCAAGCCGTACTGGAAACACCATATATTTT.

J is TRBJ2-1 and V is TRBV5-1; unclear D gene. CDR1 is SGHRS and CDR2 is YFSETQ in the germline V gene. Trimming took off 2 bases at V and 7 bases at J, with 7 bases between the two ends. The CDR3 extends over 12 amino acids. Written as DNA, the CDR3 is TGCGCCAGCAGCTTACCGCAGAATGAGCAGTTCTTC. Translating it yields CASSLPQNEQFF.

V and J are TRBV4-1 and TRBJ1-1, with a possible D match to TRBD1 (6 bases). The CDR3 is 13 residues long. CDR1 is MGHRA, CDR2 YSYEKL, per germline. Trimming stripped 0 bases from V and 5 bases from J, with 7 bases between. The CDR3 nucleotides read TGCGCCAGCAGCCAAGACGACAGGACTGAAGCTTTCTTT. Translated, it gives CASSQDDRTEAFF.

This clone was recorded a few times. The chain combines TRBV10-3 with TRBJ1-1, with unresolved D. Germline CDR1 is ENHRY and CDR2 is SYGVKD. The CDR3 has 14 amino acids. V was cut by 2 bases and J by 3 bases, with 10 bases left in between. The CDR3 DNA follows: TGTGCCATCAGTGAGATTGGGCCCTACACTGAAGCTTTCTTT. It translates to CAISEIGPYTEAFF.

V usage is TRBV4-2 and J usage is TRBJ1-3, with TRBD1 as a possible D gene (6 bases). The V gene lost 0 bases and the J gene lost 7 bases, with 16 bases spanning the gap. This CDR3 comprises 16 residues. CDR1 LGHNA and CDR2 YNFKEQ come from the germline V gene. CDR3 nucleotides: TGTGCCAGCAGCCAAGATAGAGGGGGGGTTGCGAACACCATATATTTT. Protein sequence: CASSQDRGGVANTIYF.

The V call is TRBV15, the J call TRBJ2-1; TRBD2 matches at 7 bases. The CDR3 runs 15 residues. Germline lookup yields CDR1 LNHNV and CDR2 YYDKDF (reference sequence). Unmatched junction bases numbered 7, after V lost 5 bases and J lost 3 bases. CDR3 amino acids: CATSRSRGFYNEQFF. For the CDR3, the DNA is TGTGCCACCAGCCGATCGCGGGGGTTCTACAATGAGCAGTTCTTC.

The CDR3 DNA sequence: TGTGCCAGCAGCCAACAACCGATCAACAATGAGCAGTTCTTC. Protein sequence: CASSQQPINNEQFF. The chain joins TRBV6-6 to TRBJ2-1; D gene unclear. The germline V gene encodes CDR1 MNHNY and CDR2 SVGAGI (reference sequence). Trimming shortened V by 6 bases and J by 5 bases, and 14 bases separated the two germline ends. The CDR3 loop spans 14 amino acids.